This T cell receptor (beta chain) appears in the sequencing data of a study of blood T cell repertoires in COVID-19. Study at large: In each case, the material was cDNA or gDNA derived from T cells, B-cell-depleted T cells, or PBMCs.

Profiling relied on immunoSEQ multiplex PCR, and the TCRdb table lists in-frame clones only, not all of them. Of 150,000 to 200,000 clones listed, about 78% were seen once; the top ten hold roughly 8.6%. Germline trimming cut 2 bases from V and 4 bases from J; bases unmatched to any gene: 1. The CDR3 has 13 residues. CDR1 is MNHEY, CDR2 SVGEGT, per germline. The chain links TRBV6-2 or TRBV6-3 to TRBJ2-5; 7 bases are shared with TRBD2. The sequenced sample was peripheral blood. This TCR came from a woman between 50 and 59 years old with active or convalescent COVID-19. The CDR3 loop reads CASSYIAGETQYF. DNA of the CDR3: TGTGCCAGCAGTTACATAGCGGGAGAGACCCAGTACTTC.